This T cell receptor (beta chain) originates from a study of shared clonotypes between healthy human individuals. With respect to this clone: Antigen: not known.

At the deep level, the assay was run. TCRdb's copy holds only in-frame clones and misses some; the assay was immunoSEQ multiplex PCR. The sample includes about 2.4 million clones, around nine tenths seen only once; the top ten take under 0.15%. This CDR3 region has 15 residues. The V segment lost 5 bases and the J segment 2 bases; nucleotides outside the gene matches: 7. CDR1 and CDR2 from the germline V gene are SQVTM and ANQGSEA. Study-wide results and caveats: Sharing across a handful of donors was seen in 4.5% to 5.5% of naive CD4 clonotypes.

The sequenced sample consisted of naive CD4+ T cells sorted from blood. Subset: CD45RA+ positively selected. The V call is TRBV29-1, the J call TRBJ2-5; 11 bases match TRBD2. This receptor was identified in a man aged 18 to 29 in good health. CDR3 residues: CSVRSGGAPQETQYF. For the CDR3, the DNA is TGCAGCGTTCGTAGCGGGGGGGCACCTCAAGAGACCCAGTACTTC. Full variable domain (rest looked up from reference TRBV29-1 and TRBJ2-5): SAVISQKPSRDICQRGTSLTIQCQVDSQVTMMFWYRQQPGQSLTLIATANQGSEATYESGFVIDKFPISRPNLTFSTLTVSNMSPEDSSIYLCSVRSGGAPQETQYFGPGTRLLVL.